Listed here is a single TCR beta chain. What it binds is unknown. With the 5' RACE reads reprocessed, TCRdb shows one record per CDR3 protein and no DNA. Recorded for this sample: about 370,000 distinct CDR3 sequences. This entry belongs to a study of T cells expressing NK-cell markers. Study-level information: HCMV seropositivity marked most of the eight sequenced donors; one was seronegative.

The CDR3 is 17 amino acids. Germline CDR1 is ENHRY and CDR2 is SYGVKD. Overall study findings and caveats: Expanded NKG2C+ T cell clones had unclear HCMV specificity. The contribution of dominant NKG2C+ clonotypes to CD8+ T cells in about 6 donors was roughly 1.0-7.5%.

This chain joins TRBV10-3 and TRBJ2-1; the D gene TCRdb calls, TRBD2, cannot be checked with no DNA. The TCR originated in a woman in her forties or fifties in good health. Sequencing was done on a sample of blood T cells: a sorted CD56 or NKG2C T cell subset, CD4+ or CD8+ T cells, or bulk PBMC T cells (not recorded which). CDR3 region: CAISGRGLRGSYNEQFF.